Included here is one T cell receptor (beta chain) sequence, with context. It lacks a known antigen. The input lacks base qualities; no much larger clone sits a single base away. TCRbeta CDR3 regions were amplified from genomic DNA by means of the immunoSEQ Assay, a bias-controlled multiplex PCR. The original pipeline was this. Nucleated cell counts per sample were estimated from amplification of reference gene primers within the assay. Sequence reads were collapsed and filtered to measure the absolute abundance of every unique TCRbeta CDR3 rearrangement. For each sample, productive Simpson clonality was calculated as the square root of Simpson's diversity index over productive rearrangements. The table comes from immuneACCESS by way of TCRdb, which keeps in-frame sequences with V and J called. Part of the clones is missing from these tables; in studies checked, under half for an unresolved V gene and the rest for unknown reasons. The DNA gave D and trimming, while V, J and clone size come from that table. The sample table records about 300,000 clones; roughly 87% of these occur just once. The ten biggest clones cover approximately 8.5% of the sample.

This sample stems from a study of blood T cell repertoires in COVID-19 (dated by TCRdb to 2018 to 2021). About the study as a whole: The collaborator samples originated in the United States, Italy and Spain and spanned the acute and convalescent phases of COVID-19. Deeply sampled blood TCRbeta repertoires from subjects exposed to, actively infected with, or recovered from COVID-19 were included in the dataset. A de-identified subject ID, COVID-19 status, age in years and sex were almost always included in the sample metadata. Where available, HLA class I and class II types were obtained from metadata supplied by the sample provider rather than from assay-based typing. The repertoires were released in a freely available public database meant as a resource for research on the immune response to SARS-CoV-2. Samples came from the ongoing ImmuneRACE study (first 160 participants) plus 1,254 subjects from 6 global collaborators. The material from the prospective study consisted of cDNA or gDNA derived from T cells, B-cell-depleted T cells, or PBMCs.

Whole blood was collected in K2EDTA tubes by collaborating institutions according to the institutions' own protocols. Collaborator samples were shipped for TCRbeta analysis as frozen whole blood, isolated PBMCs, or DNA extracted from either sample type. Broad study findings and their caveats: How much clinical and demographic metadata was included differed by source and by participant, and the metadata was provided uncurated.

Material for sequencing was peripheral blood. The origin of this receptor is a young man with active or convalescent COVID-19.

The CDR3: CASSFLETGELFF. At the DNA level, the sequence is TGTGCCAGCAGCTTCCTTGAGACCGGGGAGCTGTTTTTT. This receptor chain uses TRBV5-5 and TRBJ2-2; the D gene lacks a confident call. The CDR3 covers 13 residues, taking in both the cysteine and the phenylalanine. This entry keeps only the CDR3 DNA: 39 bases, framed from base 1. V gives up 2 bases and J gives up 5 bases, and the segment between their germline ends measures 7 bases. According to the germline V gene (reference sequence), CDR1 reads SGHKS and CDR2 reads YYEKEE.